Listed below are T cell receptor beta chains from one sample, sequenced in a study of blood T cell repertoires in COVID-19. TCRdb keeps only in-frame clones here, not all; method: immunoSEQ multiplex PCR. The sample shows about 74,000 clones, almost 90% of them seen only once. Material for sequencing was peripheral blood. Receptor source: a woman older than 75 with active or convalescent COVID-19. CDR3s include the opening cysteine and the closing phenylalanine or tryptophan. The order of the fields is J gene, V gene, D gene, clone size, CDR3 DNA, CDR3 protein. The D gene is left open where the match is weak. Clone size is shown for a subset of rows, as once, few, many or a class of expanded clone.

TRBJ2-3 | TRBV6-5 | . | . | TGTGCCAGCAGTTACCGAGGCAGCCCGACAGATACGCAGTATTTT | CASSYRGSPTDTQYF
TRBJ1-5 | TRBV6-2/TRBV6-3 | . | . | TGTGCCAGCAGCAATCCCCGGCAGCCCCAGCATTTT | CASSNPRQPQHF
TRBJ2-1 | TRBV5-1 | TRBD2 | . | TGCGCCAGCAGCGGCACTAGCGGGAGGGCGGGTGAGCAGTTCTTC | CASSGTSGRAGEQFF
TRBJ2-4 | TRBV29-1 | TRBD1 | . | TGCAGCGTTGAATTGGGACAGGGGGCAAACATTCAGTACTTC | CSVELGQGANIQYF
TRBJ2-7 | TRBV5-1 | . | few | TGCGCCAGCACTCGGCGTCAGGGATCCTACGAGCAGTACTTC | CASTRRQGSYEQYF
TRBJ2-7 | TRBV6-1 | . | once | TGTGCCAGCAGTGAGCAGGGGTACCCATCCTACGAGCAGTACTTC | CASSEQGYPSYEQYF
TRBJ1-5 | TRBV6-4 | . | once | TGTGCCAGCAGTATCGACAGTAATCAGCCCCAGCATTTT | CASSIDSNQPQHF
TRBJ2-7 | TRBV11-1 | TRBD2 | . | TGTGCCAGCAGTAGGAGCGGGGGGCCCTCCTACGAGCAGTACTTC | CASSRSGGPSYEQYF
TRBJ2-3 | TRBV10-3 | . | . | TGTGCCATCAGTGAGGGGAGTACGGCAGATACGCAGTATTTT | CAISEGSTADTQYF
TRBJ2-3 | TRBV7-2 | TRBD2 | . | TGTGCCAGCAGCTCGAGCGGGGGGATGACAGATACGCAGTATTTT | CASSSSGGMTDTQYF
TRBJ1-1 | TRBV9 | TRBD1 | . | TGTGCCAGCAGCGTAGCCTTGAAGGGGGCGGATACTGAAGCTTTCTTT | CASSVALKGADTEAFF
TRBJ2-7 | TRBV25-1 | . | . | TGTGCCAGCAGTCTGACGCTTGGGGCCTCCGGGCAGTACTTC | CASSLTLGASGQYF
TRBJ2-3 | TRBV7-8 | TRBD2 | . | TGTGCCAGCAGCTCTAGCGGGTGGGGGGCAGATACGCAGTATTTT | CASSSSGWGADTQYF
TRBJ1-3 | TRBV2 | . | . | TGTGCCAGCAGTGAATATGGTGTAGCTGGAAACACCATATATTTT | CASSEYGVAGNTIYF
TRBJ1-1 | TRBV29-1 | . | . | TGCAGCGGACTCGGACAGCTGAACACTGAAGCTTTCTTT | CSGLGQLNTEAFF
TRBJ1-1 | TRBV2 | TRBD1 | . | TGTGCCAGCAGCCTGGACAGGGGCCCTGAAGCTTTCTTT | CASSLDRGPEAFF
TRBJ1-2 | TRBV5-5 | TRBD1 | . | TGTGCCAGCAGTTTCAGGACAGGGACTTCCTATGGCTACACCTTC | CASSFRTGTSYGYTF
TRBJ1-1 | TRBV2 | TRBD1 | few | TGTGCCAGCACCGACAGGGGGGCAGGCACTGAAGCTTTCTTT | CASTDRGAGTEAFF
TRBJ1-5 | TRBV19 | TRBD1 | . | TGTGCCAGTAGCCTGACAGGGCTGAGCAATCAGCCCCAGCATTTT | CASSLTGLSNQPQHF
TRBJ2-5 | TRBV5-1 | . | . | TGCGCCAGCAGCTTGGTTCCTAGGGCGGGGCCGCAAGAGACCCAGTACTTC | CASSLVPRAGPQETQYF
TRBJ2-7 | TRBV6-2/TRBV6-3 | TRBD2 | . | TGTGCCAGCAGTTACCTGTTGCGGGAGACCGAGCAGTACTTC | CASSYLLRETEQYF
TRBJ1-6 | TRBV19 | . | . | TGTGCCAGTAGTACCTCCGCGGGTTCACCCCTCCACTTT | CASSTSAGSPLHF
TRBJ1-1 | TRBV19 | TRBD1 | . | TGTGCCAGTCACCCTCCCGGGACAGGGAACACTGAAGCTTTCTTT | CASHPPGTGNTEAFF
TRBJ1-5 | TRBV7-9 | TRBD1 | . | TGTGCCAGCAGGCCGACAGGGGGAATTGATCAGCCCCAGCATTTT | CASRPTGGIDQPQHF
TRBJ1-3 | TRBV5-1 | TRBD1 | . | TGCGCCAGCAGCTTGGGAGGGACAGGGGAAGGAAACACCATATATTTT | CASSLGGTGEGNTIYF
TRBJ2-1 | TRBV9 | . | . | TGTGCCAGCAGCGTAGTGATGGAGCCTGGTCGAAATGAGCAGTTCTTC | CASSVVMEPGRNEQFF
TRBJ2-7 | TRBV30 | . | . | TGTGCCTGGAGTGTACCCGCGCCAGGCCCCACCTACGAGCAGTACTTC | CAWSVPAPGPTYEQYF
TRBJ2-2 | TRBV7-2 | TRBD2 | . | TGTGCCAGCAGCTCCCTGCGGGGGGTGAACACCGGGGAGCTGTTTTTT | CASSSLRGVNTGELFF
TRBJ1-5 | TRBV19 | . | . | TGTGCCAGTAGTAAGGTAGCAGATAGCAATCAGCCCCAGCATTTT | CASSKVADSNQPQHF